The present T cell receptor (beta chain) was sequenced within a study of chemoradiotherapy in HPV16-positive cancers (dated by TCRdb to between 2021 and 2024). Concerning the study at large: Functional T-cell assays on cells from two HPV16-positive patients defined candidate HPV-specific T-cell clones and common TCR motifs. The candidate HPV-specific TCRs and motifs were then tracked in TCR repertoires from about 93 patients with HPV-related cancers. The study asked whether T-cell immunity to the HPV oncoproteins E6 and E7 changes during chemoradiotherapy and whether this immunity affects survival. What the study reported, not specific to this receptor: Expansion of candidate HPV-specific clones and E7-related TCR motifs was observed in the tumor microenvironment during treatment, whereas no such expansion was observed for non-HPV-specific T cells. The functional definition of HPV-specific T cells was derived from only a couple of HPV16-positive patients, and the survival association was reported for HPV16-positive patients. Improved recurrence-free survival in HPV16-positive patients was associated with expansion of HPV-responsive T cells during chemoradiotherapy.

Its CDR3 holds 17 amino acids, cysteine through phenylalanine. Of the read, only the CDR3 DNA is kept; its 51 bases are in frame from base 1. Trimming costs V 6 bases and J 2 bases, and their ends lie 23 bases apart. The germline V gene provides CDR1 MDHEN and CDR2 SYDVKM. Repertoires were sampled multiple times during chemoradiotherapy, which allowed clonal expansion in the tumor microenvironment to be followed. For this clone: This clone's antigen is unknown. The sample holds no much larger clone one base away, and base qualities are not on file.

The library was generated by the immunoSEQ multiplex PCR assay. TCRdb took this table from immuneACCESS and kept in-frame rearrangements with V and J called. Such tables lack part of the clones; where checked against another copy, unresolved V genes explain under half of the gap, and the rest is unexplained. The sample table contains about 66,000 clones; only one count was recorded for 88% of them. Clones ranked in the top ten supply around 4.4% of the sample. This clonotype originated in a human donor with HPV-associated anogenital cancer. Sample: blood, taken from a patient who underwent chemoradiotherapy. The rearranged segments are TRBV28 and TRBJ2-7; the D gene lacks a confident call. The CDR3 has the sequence CASRELGVAMKTYEQYF. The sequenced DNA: TGTGCCAGCAGAGAGCTGGGTGTGGCAATGAAAACCTACGAGCAGTACTTC.